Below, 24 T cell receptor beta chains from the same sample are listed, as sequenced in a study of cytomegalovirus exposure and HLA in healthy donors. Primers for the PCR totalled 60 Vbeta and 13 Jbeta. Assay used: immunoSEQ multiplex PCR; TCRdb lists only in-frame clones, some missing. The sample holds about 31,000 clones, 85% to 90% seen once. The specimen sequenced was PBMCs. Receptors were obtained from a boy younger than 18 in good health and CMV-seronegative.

CDR3 loop: CASSEAGGYTGELFF. CDR3 nucleotide sequence: TGTGCCAGCAGTGAAGCAGGGGGCTACACCGGGGAGCTGTTTTTT. The chain links TRBV6-4 to TRBJ2-2, with 8 positions matching TRBD1. From germline, CDR1 is MRHNA and CDR2 SNTAGT. The V and J ends lost 3 bases and 3 bases, in that order; junction bases with no gene match: 3. CDR3 length equals 15 residues.

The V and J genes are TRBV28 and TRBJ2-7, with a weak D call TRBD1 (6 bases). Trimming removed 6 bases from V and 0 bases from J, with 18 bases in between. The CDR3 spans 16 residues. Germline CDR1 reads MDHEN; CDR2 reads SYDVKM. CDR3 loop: CASSHRGDRYSYEQYF. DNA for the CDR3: TGTGCCAGCAGCCATCGGGGAGACAGGTACTCCTACGAGCAGTACTTC.

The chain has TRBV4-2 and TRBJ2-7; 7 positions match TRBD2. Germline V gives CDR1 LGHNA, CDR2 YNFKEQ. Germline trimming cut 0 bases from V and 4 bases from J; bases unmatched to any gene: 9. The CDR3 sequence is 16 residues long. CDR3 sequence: CASSQEGRAGTYEQYF. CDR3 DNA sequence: TGTGCCAGCAGCCAAGAGGGGAGAGCGGGGACTTACGAGCAGTACTTC.

CDR3 residues: CASSNGEDNGYTF. CDR3 nucleotides: TGTGCCAGCAGCAACGGGGAGGACAATGGCTACACCTTC. This sequence joins TRBV6-5 and TRBJ1-2; D might be TRBD1 (5 bases). The CDR3 length is 13 residues. Germline V gene sequence: CDR1 MNHEY, CDR2 SVGAGI. The ends were cut back, 6 bases at V and 6 bases at J, with 14 bases in the middle.

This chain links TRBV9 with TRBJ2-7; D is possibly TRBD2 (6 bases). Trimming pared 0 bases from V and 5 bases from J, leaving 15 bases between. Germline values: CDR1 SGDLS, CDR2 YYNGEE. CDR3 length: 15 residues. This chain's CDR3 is CASSVGGGSVNEQYF. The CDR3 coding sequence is TGTGCCAGCAGCGTAGGTGGGGGGTCTGTGAACGAGCAGTACTTC.

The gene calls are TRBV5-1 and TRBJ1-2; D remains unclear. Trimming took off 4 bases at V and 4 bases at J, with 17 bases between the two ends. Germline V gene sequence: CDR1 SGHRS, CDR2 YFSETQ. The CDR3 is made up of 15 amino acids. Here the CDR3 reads CASSPVGVGSYGYTF. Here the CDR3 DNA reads TGCGCCAGCAGCCCTGTCGGGGTTGGGTCCTATGGCTACACCTTC.

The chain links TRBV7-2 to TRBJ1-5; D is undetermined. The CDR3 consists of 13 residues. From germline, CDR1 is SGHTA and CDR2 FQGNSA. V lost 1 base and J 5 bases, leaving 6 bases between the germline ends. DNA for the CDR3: TGTGCCAGCAGCTTAGAGAGGGATCAGCCCCAGCATTTT. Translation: CASSLERDQPQHF.

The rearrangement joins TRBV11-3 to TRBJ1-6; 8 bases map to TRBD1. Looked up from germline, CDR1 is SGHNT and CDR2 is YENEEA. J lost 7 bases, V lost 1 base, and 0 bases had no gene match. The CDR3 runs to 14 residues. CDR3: CASSLGQGNSPLHF. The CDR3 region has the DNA TGTGCCAGCAGCTTAGGACAGGGGAATTCACCCCTCCACTTT.

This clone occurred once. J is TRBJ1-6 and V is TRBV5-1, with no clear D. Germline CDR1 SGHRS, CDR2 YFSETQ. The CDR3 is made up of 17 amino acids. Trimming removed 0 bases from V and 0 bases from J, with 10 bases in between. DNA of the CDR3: TGCGCCAGCAGCTTGGATAGAGCATTCTCCTATAATTCACCCCTCCACTTT. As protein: CASSLDRAFSYNSPLHF.

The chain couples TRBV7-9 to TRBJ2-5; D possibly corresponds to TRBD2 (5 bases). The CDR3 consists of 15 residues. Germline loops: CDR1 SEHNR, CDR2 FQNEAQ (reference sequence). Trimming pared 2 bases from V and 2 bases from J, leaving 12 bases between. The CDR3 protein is CASSLHGSGQETQYF. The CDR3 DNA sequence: TGTGCCAGCAGCTTACATGGTTCGGGACAAGAGACCCAGTACTTC.

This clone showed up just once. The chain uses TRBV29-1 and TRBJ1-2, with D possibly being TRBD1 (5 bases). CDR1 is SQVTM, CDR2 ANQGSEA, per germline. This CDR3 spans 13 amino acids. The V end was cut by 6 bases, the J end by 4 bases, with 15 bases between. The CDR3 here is CSVILGEGYGYTF. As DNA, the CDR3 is TGCAGCGTCATTTTGGGGGAGGGCTATGGCTACACCTTC.

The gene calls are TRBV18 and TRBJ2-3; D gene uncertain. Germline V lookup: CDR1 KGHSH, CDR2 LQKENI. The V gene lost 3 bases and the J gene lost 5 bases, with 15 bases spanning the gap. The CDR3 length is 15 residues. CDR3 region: CASSPQWQSQDTQYF. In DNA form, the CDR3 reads TGTGCCAGCTCACCTCAATGGCAGTCTCAAGATACGCAGTATTTT.

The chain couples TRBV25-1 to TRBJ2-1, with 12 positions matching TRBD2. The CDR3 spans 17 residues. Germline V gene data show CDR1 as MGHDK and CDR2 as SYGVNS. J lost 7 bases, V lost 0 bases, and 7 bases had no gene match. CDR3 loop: CASSEYRLAGGSNEQFF. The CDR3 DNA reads TGTGCCAGCAGTGAATATCGCCTAGCGGGGGGGTCGAATGAGCAGTTCTTC.

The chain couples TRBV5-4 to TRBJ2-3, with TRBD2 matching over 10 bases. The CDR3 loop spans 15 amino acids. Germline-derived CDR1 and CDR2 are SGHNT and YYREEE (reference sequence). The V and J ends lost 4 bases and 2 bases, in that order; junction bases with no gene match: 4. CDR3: CASSLSGGPTDTQYF. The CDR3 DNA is TGTGCCAGCAGCCTTAGCGGGGGGCCCACAGATACGCAGTATTTT.

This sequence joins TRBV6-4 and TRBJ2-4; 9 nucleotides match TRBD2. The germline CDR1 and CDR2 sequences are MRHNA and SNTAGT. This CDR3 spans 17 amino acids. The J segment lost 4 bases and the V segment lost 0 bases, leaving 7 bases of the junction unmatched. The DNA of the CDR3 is TGTGCCAGCAGTGACTCGGGGTGCGGGGGGGATAAAAACATTCAGTACTTC. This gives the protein CASSDSGCGGDKNIQYF.

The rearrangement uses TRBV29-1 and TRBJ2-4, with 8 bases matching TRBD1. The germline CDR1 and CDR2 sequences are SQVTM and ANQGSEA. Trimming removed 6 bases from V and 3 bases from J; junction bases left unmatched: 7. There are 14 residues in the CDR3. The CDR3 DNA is TGCAGCGTCGCTCCGGACAGGGTCAAAAACATTCAGTACTTC. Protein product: CSVAPDRVKNIQYF.

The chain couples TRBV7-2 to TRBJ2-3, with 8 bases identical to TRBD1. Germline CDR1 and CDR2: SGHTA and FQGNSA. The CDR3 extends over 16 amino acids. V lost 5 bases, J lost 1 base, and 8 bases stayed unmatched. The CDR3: CASSPDRGRGTDTQYF. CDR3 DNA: TGTGCCAGCAGCCCAGACAGGGGTAGGGGCACAGATACGCAGTATTTT.

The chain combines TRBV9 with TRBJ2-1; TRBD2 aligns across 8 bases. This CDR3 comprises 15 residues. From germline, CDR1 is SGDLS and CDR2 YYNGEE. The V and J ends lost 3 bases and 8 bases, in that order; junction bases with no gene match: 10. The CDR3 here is CASSEGLAYRHEQFF. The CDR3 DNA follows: TGTGCCAGCAGCGAAGGACTAGCTTATCGTCATGAGCAGTTCTTC.

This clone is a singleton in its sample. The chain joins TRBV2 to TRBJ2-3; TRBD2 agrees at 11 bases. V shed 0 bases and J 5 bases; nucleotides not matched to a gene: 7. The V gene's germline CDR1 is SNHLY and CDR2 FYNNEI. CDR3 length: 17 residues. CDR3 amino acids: CASSEAASGGWVDTQYF. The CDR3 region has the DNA TGTGCCAGCAGTGAAGCGGCTAGCGGGGGGTGGGTAGATACGCAGTATTTT.

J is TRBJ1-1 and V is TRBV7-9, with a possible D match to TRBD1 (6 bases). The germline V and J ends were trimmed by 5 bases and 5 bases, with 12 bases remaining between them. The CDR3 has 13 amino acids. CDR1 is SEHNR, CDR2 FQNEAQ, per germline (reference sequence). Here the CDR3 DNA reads TGTGCCAGCAGCCCACAGGGTTTAACTGAAGCTTTCTTT. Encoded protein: CASSPQGLTEAFF.

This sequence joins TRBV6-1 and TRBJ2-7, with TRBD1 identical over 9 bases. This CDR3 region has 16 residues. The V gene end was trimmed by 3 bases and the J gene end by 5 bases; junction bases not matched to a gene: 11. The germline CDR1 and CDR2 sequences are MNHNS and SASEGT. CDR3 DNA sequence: TGTGCCAGCAGTGAGTTTCCGGGACAGGGACAAAACGAGCAGTACTTC. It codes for CASSEFPGQGQNEQYF.

CDR3 bases: TGTGCCAGTAGTATGGGGACTACCCCCTACAATGAGCAGTTCTTC. Encoded protein: CASSMGTTPYNEQFF. V and J are TRBV19 and TRBJ2-1, with 7 bases lining up with TRBD2. Trimming at V came to 3 bases and at J to 2 bases, leaving 4 bases not matched to a gene. Germline assignment: CDR1 LNHDA and CDR2 SQIVND (reference sequence). The CDR3 extends over 15 amino acids.

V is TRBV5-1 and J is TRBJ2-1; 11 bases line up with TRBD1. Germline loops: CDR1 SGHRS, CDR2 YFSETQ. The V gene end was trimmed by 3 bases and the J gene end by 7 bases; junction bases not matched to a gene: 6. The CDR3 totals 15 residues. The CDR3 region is CASSSPGTGGNEQFF. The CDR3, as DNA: TGCGCCAGCAGCTCCCCCGGGACAGGGGGAAATGAGCAGTTCTTC. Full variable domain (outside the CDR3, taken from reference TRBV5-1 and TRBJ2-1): KAGVTQTPRYLIKTRGQQVTLSCSPISGHRSVSWYQQTPGQGLQFLFEYFSETQRNKGNFPGRFSGRQFSNSRSEMNVSTLELGDSALYLCASSSPGTGGNEQFFGPGTRLTVL.

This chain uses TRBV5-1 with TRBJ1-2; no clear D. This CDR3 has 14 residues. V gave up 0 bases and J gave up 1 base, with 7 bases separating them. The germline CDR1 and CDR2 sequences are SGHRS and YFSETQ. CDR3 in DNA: TGCGCCAGCAGCTTGGTGTCGGGTAACTATGGCTACACCTTC. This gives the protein CASSLVSGNYGYTF.